This passage covers 6 T cell receptor beta chains from one sample sequenced in a study of beta chain features in type 1 diabetes. Expressed TCRB transcripts were sequenced because the isolated RNA had all been reverse transcribed beforehand. Assay used: immunoSEQ multiplex PCR; TCRdb lists only in-frame clones, some missing. The top ten clones hold 0.44% of a sample with 300,000 to 350,000 clones, 7.5% to 9% of them seen once. The sequencing sample was made of central memory CD4+ T cells from blood. The receptors come from a young woman in good health.

This rearrangement joins TRBV7-9 to TRBJ2-7; 13 nucleotides align to TRBD2. This CDR3 has 17 residues. Germline CDR1 SEHNR, CDR2 FQNEAQ (reference sequence). With V trimmed by 6 bases and J by 5 bases, 13 bases remained unmatched. The CDR3 is CASRPGTSGKDRHEQYF. The DNA for the CDR3 is TGTGCCAGCAGGCCCGGGACTAGCGGGAAAGATCGACACGAGCAGTACTTC.

V and J are TRBV5-1 and TRBJ2-3; 8 bases fit TRBD1. CDR1 and CDR2 (germline): SGHRS, YFSETQ. The V segment lost 4 bases and the J segment 3 bases; nucleotides outside the gene matches: 7. CDR3 length: 15 residues. CDR3 coding DNA: TGCGCCAGCAGCCAACACAGGGGGACAACAGATACGCAGTATTTT. Translated, it gives CASSQHRGTTDTQYF. Complete variable domain (other parts from reference TRBV5-1 and TRBJ2-3): KAGVTQTPRYLIKTRGQQVTLSCSPISGHRSVSWYQQTPGQGLQFLFEYFSETQRNKGNFPGRFSGRQFSNSRSEMNVSTLELGDSALYLCASSQHRGTTDTQYFGPGTRLTVL.

This clone appeared a few times. Germline and junction disagree at one end, which may indicate a read error. The rearrangement joins TRBV28 to TRBJ1-6; 9 bases fit TRBD1. This CDR3 has 12 amino acids. CDR1 is MDHEN and CDR2 is SYDVKM in the germline V gene. The CDR3 sequence is CASSSSGQGIRF. The CDR3 nucleotides are TGTGCCAGCAGCTCAAGCGGACAGGGGATCCGATTT.

The genes are TRBV28 and TRBJ2-1; possible D gene TRBD2, 6 bases. Germline V lookup: CDR1 MDHEN, CDR2 SYDVKM. This CDR3 comprises 17 residues. V shed 8 bases and J shed 0 bases, with 20 bases lying between them. The CDR3, as DNA: TGTGCCAGCTACCCTAGCGTGGCGGGAAGCTCCTACAATGAGCAGTTCTTC. This encodes CASYPSVAGSSYNEQFF.

The chain combines TRBV5-1 with TRBJ1-2, with D perhaps TRBD1 (5 bases). V gave up 4 bases and J gave up 2 bases, with 12 bases separating them. Germline V lookup: CDR1 SGHRS, CDR2 YFSETQ. The CDR3 totals 14 residues. CDR3 amino acids: CASSPGSGNYGYTF. The CDR3 region has the DNA TGCGCCAGCAGCCCAGGGTCAGGGAACTATGGCTACACCTTC.

This sequence joins TRBV5-4 and TRBJ2-2; the match to TRBD2 covers 16 bases. This CDR3 spans 19 amino acids. The germline V gene has CDR1 SGHNT and CDR2 YYREEE (reference sequence). With 6 bases clipped from V and 3 bases from J, the junction kept 11 bases outside the gene matches. Written as DNA, the CDR3 is TGTGCCAGCACCCCGGACGGGACTAGCGGGAGGGTCGACACCGGGGAGCTGTTTTTT. Protein product: CASTPDGTSGRVDTGELFF.